The 19 T cell receptor beta chains below come from one sample, sequenced in a study of blood T cell repertoires in COVID-19. Some clones are missing from TCRdb's copy, which holds only in-frame ones; the method was immunoSEQ multiplex PCR. Among fewer than 300,000 clones listed, about nine tenths were seen once. The sample was PBMCs or T cells enriched from blood (not recorded which). The receptors originated from a man between 18 and 29 years old who had recovered from COVID-19.

V gene TRBV4-1 combines with J gene TRBJ1-1; D is possibly TRBD1 (6 bases). The CDR3 covers 14 residues. Trimming took 1 base from V and 8 from J, leaving 14 bases between them. Germline CDR1 is MGHRA and CDR2 is YSYEKL. The CDR3 coding sequence is TGCGCCAGCAGCCAAGTAACAGGGACACAGGAAGCTTTCTTT. It encodes CASSQVTGTQEAFF.

V usage is TRBV19 and J usage is TRBJ2-7; 7 bases fit TRBD2. The V gene's germline CDR1 is LNHDA and CDR2 SQIVND (reference sequence). The CDR3 runs to 14 residues. V shed 4 bases, J shed 4 bases, and the junction held 7 bases outside the gene matches. As DNA, the CDR3 is TGTGCCAGTAGTAAAGTGGGGGGGGTATACGAGCAGTACTTC. This encodes CASSKVGGVYEQYF.

V usage is TRBV7-6 and J usage is TRBJ2-7, with D uncertain. V shed 4 bases and J shed 1 base, with 11 bases lying between them. Germline V gene sequence: CDR1 SGHVS, CDR2 FNYEAQ. The CDR3 is 14 residues long. The CDR3 coding sequence is TGTGCCAGCAGCTCCCCCGGGTCATCCTACGAGCAGTACTTC. Its translation: CASSSPGSSYEQYF.

Written as DNA, the CDR3 is TGTGCCAGTAGTATAGATCGGGGGACAGTTTATGGCTACACCTTC. Protein product: CASSIDRGTVYGYTF. The rearrangement links TRBV19 to TRBJ1-2, with 7 bases that match TRBD1. The CDR3 runs 15 residues. The V and J ends lost 0 bases and 5 bases, in that order; junction bases with no gene match: 6. Germline values: CDR1 LNHDA, CDR2 SQIVND (reference sequence).

As to this clone: One junction end disagrees with the germline gene, perhaps due to a read error. The chain uses TRBV7-9 and TRBJ1-6, with D perhaps TRBD1 (5 bases). The CDR3 runs to 17 residues. CDR1 and CDR2 from the germline V gene are SEHNR and FQNEAQ (reference sequence). CDR3: CACPTHDRGGVNSPLHF. The CDR3 region has the DNA TGCGCCTGCCCCACCCACGACCGGGGGGGAGTAAATTCACCCCTCCACTTT.

This chain joins TRBV5-1 and TRBJ1-1; 9 bases are shared with TRBD1. The V gene's germline CDR1 is SGHRS and CDR2 YFSETQ. The CDR3 has 15 residues. Germline trimming cut 0 bases from V and 4 bases from J; bases unmatched to any gene: 4. In DNA, the CDR3 is TGCGCCAGCAGCTTGGGGGACAGGGTCCCCACTGAAGCTTTCTTT. This encodes CASSLGDRVPTEAFF.

Worth noting for this clone: Other nucleotide sequences from this sample produce the same CDR3. This chain uses TRBV18 with TRBJ1-5, with TRBD1 as a possible D gene (5 bases). Per the germline V gene, CDR1 is KGHSH and CDR2 is LQKENI. Trimming took 6 bases from V and 1 from J, leaving 10 bases between them. The CDR3 runs 14 residues. The CDR3 is CASSPDRSNQPQHF. In nucleotides, the CDR3 is TGTGCCAGCTCTCCAGACAGAAGCAATCAGCCCCAGCATTTT.

This clone appeared a few times. The chain joins TRBV7-8 to TRBJ2-7; D is possibly TRBD2 (6 bases). The germline V gene has CDR1 SGHVS and CDR2 FQNEAQ. Trimming shortened V by 2 bases and J by 0 bases, and 14 bases separated the two germline ends. The CDR3 is 16 residues long. CDR3 region: CASSLFRGRSSYEQYF. In nucleotides, the CDR3 is TGTGCCAGCAGCTTATTTAGAGGGAGGAGCTCCTACGAGCAGTACTTC.

This chain joins TRBV15 and TRBJ2-6; unclear D gene. CDR3 length: 13 residues. CDR1 LNHNV and CDR2 YYDKDF come from the germline V gene (reference sequence). V lost 11 bases and J lost 0, with 8 bases in between. For the CDR3, the DNA is TGTGCCGCTAGGAGCTCTGGGGCCAACGTCCTGACTTTC. Translation gives CAARSSGANVLTF.

This chain links TRBV6-5 with TRBJ2-2, with 7 bases aligning to TRBD2. Trimming took 0 bases from V and 2 from J; bases not matched to a gene: 3. Per germline, CDR1 MNHEY and CDR2 SVGAGI. CDR3 size: 16 residues. For the CDR3, the DNA is TGTGCCAGCAGTTACTCTCCTAGCGGTAACACCGGGGAGCTGTTTTTT. It yields the protein CASSYSPSGNTGELFF.

J is TRBJ2-2 and V is TRBV3-1 (or the pseudogene TRBV3-2); 7 bases align to TRBD1. The germline CDR1 and CDR2 sequences are LGHDT and YNNKEL (reference sequence). The J segment lost 7 bases and the V segment lost 0 bases, leaving 14 bases of the junction unmatched. The length of the CDR3 is 18 residues. DNA for the CDR3: TGTGCCAGCAGCCAAGATTGGCGAATGGACAGGAGCGGCGGGGAGCTGTTTTTT. It encodes CASSQDWRMDRSGGELFF.

The chain couples TRBV29-1 to TRBJ2-1; TRBD2 aligns across 8 bases. The germline V gene has CDR1 SQVTM and CDR2 ANQGSEA. J lost 1 base, V lost 5 bases, and 16 bases had no gene match. The CDR3 consists of 18 residues. CDR3 DNA: TGCAGCGTTCTCGGACTAGCTGGGTCCGGGACTTCCTACAATGAGCAGTTCTTC. Its protein is CSVLGLAGSGTSYNEQFF.

This clone was seen only once. The genes are TRBV24-1 and TRBJ2-1; D is possibly TRBD2 (5 bases). CDR3 length equals 13 residues. Germline lookup yields CDR1 KGHDR and CDR2 SFDVKD. V was pared by 4 bases and J by 8 bases, with 11 bases between. The CDR3 DNA reads as TGTGCCACCAGTGACTTACAGAGGGATGAGCAGTTCTTC. Encoded protein: CATSDLQRDEQFF.

The genes are TRBV9 and TRBJ2-3, with D tentatively TRBD1 (6 bases). Germline CDR1 SGDLS, CDR2 YYNGEE. This CDR3 comprises 15 residues. V lost 0 bases and J lost 4, with 12 bases in between. The CDR3 nucleotides read TGTGCCAGCAGCGTAGCTACAGGGTTTTCAGATACGCAGTATTTT. Its protein product is CASSVATGFSDTQYF. Full variable domain (remainder filled in from reference TRBV9 and TRBJ2-3): DSGVTQTPKHLITATGQRVTLRCSPRSGDLSVYWYQQSLDQGLQFLIQYYNGEERAKGNILERFSAQQFPDLHSELNLSSLELGDSALYFCASSVATGFSDTQYFGPGTRLTVL.

This clone was seen a single time. This chain uses TRBV6-5 with TRBJ1-1; 10 nucleotides match TRBD1. The CDR3 contains 14 residues. V shed 8 bases, J shed 3 bases, and the junction held 6 bases outside the gene matches. Germline CDR1 is MNHEY and CDR2 is SVGAGI. The CDR3 is CASWGQGRYTEAFF. The CDR3 nucleotides are TGTGCCAGCTGGGGACAGGGGAGGTACACTGAAGCTTTCTTT.

Only one count was recorded for this clone. The chain employs TRBV4-2 and TRBJ2-1; 13 bases align to TRBD2. The CDR3 spans 15 residues. Germline V gene sequence: CDR1 LGHNA, CDR2 YNFKEQ. J gave up 7 bases and V 2 bases, and 2 bases lay outside the gene matches. CDR3 nucleotide sequence: TGTGCCAGCAGCCAAAGACTAGCGGGAGGTAATGAGCAGTTCTTC. Protein product: CASSQRLAGGNEQFF.

The V and J genes are TRBV18 and TRBJ2-7; 14 nucleotides agree with TRBD2. Germline V gives CDR1 KGHSH, CDR2 LQKENI. V lost 5 bases and J lost 4; bases outside the gene matches: 4. The CDR3 extends over 15 amino acids. CDR3 sequence (DNA): TGTGCCAGCTCAGAGGGACTAGCGGGAGCGTACGAGCAGTACTTC. Amino acids: CASSEGLAGAYEQYF.

The chain couples TRBV5-4 to TRBJ2-1; 8 bases agree with TRBD2. From germline, CDR1 is SGHNT and CDR2 YYREEE (reference sequence). V gave up 2 bases and J gave up 8 bases; unmatched junction bases: 6. There are 14 residues in the CDR3. The chain's CDR3 is CASSFNGRVDEQFF. The CDR3 nucleotides read TGTGCCAGCAGCTTTAACGGGAGGGTGGATGAGCAGTTCTTC.

This clone has only one observation. The chain carries TRBV28 and TRBJ2-5; TRBD2 matches at 10 bases. The V gene's germline CDR1 is MDHEN and CDR2 SYDVKM. Germline trimming cut 5 bases from V and 5 bases from J; bases unmatched to any gene: 14. This CDR3 has 17 residues. The CDR3 DNA sequence: TGTGCCAGCAGTCTCCCCGCTAGCGGGAGAGGGGGGGAGACCCAGTACTTC. Its protein product is CASSLPASGRGGETQYF.